Presented here are 20 T cell receptor beta chains from one specimen sequenced in a study of blood T cell repertoires in COVID-19. Assay: immunoSEQ multiplex PCR; the TCRdb copy retains only in-frame clones and omits some. Of some 350,000 clones listed, roughly nine tenths are singletons. Material: PBMCs or T cells enriched from blood (not recorded which). These receptors were taken from a man aged 18 to 30 who had recovered from COVID-19.

The chain joins TRBV7-9 to TRBJ1-2, with 7 bases identical to TRBD1. The CDR3 is made up of 14 amino acids. V lost 0 bases, J lost 4 bases, and 2 bases stayed unmatched. Per germline, CDR1 SEHNR and CDR2 FQNEAQ (reference sequence). The CDR3 DNA follows: TGTGCCAGCAGCTTAGCGGACAGGAGCTATGGCTACACCTTC. It encodes CASSLADRSYGYTF. Full variable domain (missing parts from reference TRBV7-9 and TRBJ1-2): DTGVSQNPRHKITKRGQNVTFRCDPISEHNRLYWYRQTLGQGPEFLTYFQNEAQLEKSRLLSDRFSAERPKGSFSTLEIQRTEQGDSAMYLCASSLADRSYGYTFGSGTRLTVV.

The chain links TRBV28 to TRBJ1-2, with 9 positions matching TRBD1. The CDR3 loop spans 14 amino acids. CDR1 and CDR2 from the germline V gene are MDHEN and SYDVKM. The ends lost 4 bases at V and 8 bases at J; junction bases unmatched: 8. The CDR3 DNA follows: TGTGCCAGCAGTTCCACAGGGGGCCCCGGGGGCTACACCTTC. Translating gives CASSSTGGPGGYTF.

This chain joins TRBV14 and TRBJ2-1, with 8 nucleotides matching TRBD1. Germline V gene sequence: CDR1 SGHDN, CDR2 FVKESK. The CDR3 has 14 amino acids. The V segment lost 4 bases and the J segment 9 bases; nucleotides outside the gene matches: 8. CDR3 amino acids: CASSPQGARSEQFF. In nucleotides, the CDR3 is TGTGCCAGCAGCCCTCAGGGGGCGCGCAGTGAGCAGTTCTTC.

CDR3 residues: CASKDRGVFTEAFF. In DNA form, the CDR3 reads TGTGCCAGCAAGGACAGGGGGGTGTTCACTGAAGCTTTCTTT. The V and J genes are TRBV6-5 and TRBJ1-1, with 10 bases aligning to TRBD1. The trim removed 7 bases at V and 4 bases at J, leaving 6 bases unmatched. The CDR3 contains 14 residues. Germline assignment: CDR1 MNHEY and CDR2 SVGAGI.

This sequence joins TRBV28 and TRBJ1-2; D is unresolved. The germline CDR1 and CDR2 sequences are MDHEN and SYDVKM. The CDR3 runs 14 residues. Trimming removed 5 bases at V and 4 bases at J, with 14 bases between. This CDR3 is CASSPIPGFYGYTF. DNA for the CDR3: TGTGCCAGCAGTCCCATCCCCGGGTTCTATGGCTACACCTTC.

J is TRBJ2-7 and V is TRBV20-1; weak D call: TRBD2 (6 bases). Germline CDR1 and CDR2: DFQATT and SNEGSKA (reference sequence). This CDR3 contains 13 residues. The germline V and J ends were trimmed by 3 bases and 7 bases, with 16 bases remaining between them. CDR3 amino acids: CSASRRALWEQYF. The CDR3 nucleotides read TGCAGTGCTAGTCGGAGGGCCCTCTGGGAGCAGTACTTC.

The rearrangement joins TRBV3-1 (or the pseudogene TRBV3-2) to TRBJ2-1; TRBD2 matches at 10 bases. The ends lost 4 bases at V and 5 bases at J; junction bases unmatched: 5. Germline V CDR1 and CDR2: LGHDT, YNNKEL (reference sequence). This CDR3 is built from 15 residues. The CDR3 DNA follows: TGTGCCAGCAGCCGGCTAGCGGGGGTCCACAATGAGCAGTTCTTC. It specifies CASSRLAGVHNEQFF.

J is TRBJ1-2 and V is TRBV7-2; TRBD1 matches 10 bases. Germline V gives CDR1 SGHTA, CDR2 FQGNSA. The V gene end was trimmed by 5 bases and the J gene end by 8 bases; junction bases not matched to a gene: 14. This CDR3 region has 16 residues. The CDR3 nucleotides read TGTGCCAGCAGCCCATCCCGGGACAGGGGAGGGGGGGGCTACACCTTC. Residues: CASSPSRDRGGGGYTF.

This clone was seen a handful of times. The chain employs TRBV5-8 and TRBJ1-3, with D unresolved. With 3 bases removed from V and 0 bases from J, the gap between germline ends came to 10 bases. CDR1 and CDR2 (germline): SGHTS, YDEGEE. The CDR3 consists of 15 residues. The CDR3 nucleotides are TGTGCCAGCAGCTCCAGGCCGCTCTCTGGAAACACCATATATTTT. Protein: CASSSRPLSGNTIYF.

The chain employs TRBV30 and TRBJ1-2; 7 bases are a match to TRBD1. The CDR3 runs 14 residues. Looked up from germline, CDR1 is GTSNPN and CDR2 is SVGIG (reference sequence). V lost 2 bases, J lost 2 bases, and 5 bases stayed unmatched. The CDR3 loop is CAWSFKDRNYGYTF. DNA of the CDR3: TGTGCCTGGAGTTTTAAGGACAGGAACTATGGCTACACCTTC.

On this clone: The sample has other DNA sequences that encode this CDR3 too. This chain connects TRBV28 to TRBJ2-5; D perhaps matches TRBD2 (5 bases). The V and J ends lost 2 bases and 0 bases respectively, with 7 bases between them. CDR1 is MDHEN, CDR2 SYDVKM, per germline. The CDR3 contains 14 residues. CDR3 sequence (DNA): TGTGCCAGCAGTTTAACGGGGTACCAAGAGACCCAGTACTTC. Its protein product is CASSLTGYQETQYF.

To note about this clone: At one end the junction does not follow the germline gene, possibly because of a read error. This chain connects TRBV6-5 to TRBJ2-7, with D possibly matching TRBD1 (5 bases). Germline V gives CDR1 MNHEY, CDR2 SVGAGI. The CDR3 spans 11 residues. This CDR3 is CASSPGGAWNF. In nucleotides, the CDR3 is TGTGCCAGCAGCCCAGGTGGGGCCTGGAACTTC.

This sequence joins TRBV4-1 and TRBJ2-1; perhaps TRBD1 as D (5 bases). The CDR3 covers 15 residues. Germline lookup yields CDR1 MGHRA and CDR2 YSYEKL. Trimming shortened V by 3 bases and J by 4 bases, and 13 bases separated the two germline ends. The CDR3 spells CASSQVGLGYNEQFF. The CDR3 DNA is TGCGCCAGCAGCCAGGTGGGGCTGGGGTACAATGAGCAGTTCTTC.

This clone was counted once. This chain uses TRBV5-6 with TRBJ2-7; 11 nucleotides align to TRBD1. Germline V gene sequence: CDR1 SGHDT, CDR2 YYEEEE. This CDR3 region has 18 residues. Trimming at V came to 3 bases and at J to 7 bases, leaving 18 bases not matched to a gene. The CDR3 loop reads CASSSSGTGTGGVWEQYF. CDR3 nucleotides: TGTGCCAGCAGCTCTTCGGGGACCGGGACAGGGGGTGTGTGGGAGCAGTACTTC. Drawing the rest from reference TRBV5-6 and TRBJ2-7, the complete variable domain is DAGVTQSPTHLIKTRGQQVTLRCSPKSGHDTVSWYQQALGQGPQFIFQYYEEEERQRGNFPDRFSGHQFPNYSSELNVNALLLGDSALYLCASSSSGTGTGGVWEQYFGPGTRLTVT.

This clone was observed once. This chain uses TRBV18 with TRBJ1-1, with 10 bases lining up with TRBD1. CDR1 is KGHSH, CDR2 LQKENI, per germline. The CDR3 length is 13 residues. The V segment lost 5 bases and the J segment 7 bases; nucleotides outside the gene matches: 4. The CDR3 DNA reads TGTGCCAGCTCAGAGGGGACAGGGGTTGAAGCTTTCTTT. Protein product: CASSEGTGVEAFF.

In this sample, this clone turned up once. The chain joins TRBV10-1 to TRBJ2-7; weak D call: TRBD1 (6 bases). The germline V and J ends were trimmed by 0 bases and 3 bases, with 6 bases remaining between them. This CDR3 is built from 13 residues. Germline V gene data show CDR1 as WNHNN and CDR2 as SYGVQD (reference sequence). CDR3 coding DNA: TGCGCCAGCAGTGAGTCAGGGGGCTACGAGCAGTACTTC. Translated, it gives CASSESGGYEQYF.

The rearrangement uses TRBV27 and TRBJ2-1; D is perhaps TRBD1 (8 bases). CDR1 MNHEY and CDR2 SMNVEV come from the germline V gene (reference sequence). The CDR3 totals 16 residues. V lost 6 bases to trimming and J lost 3 bases, with 18 bases between them. The CDR3 bases are TGTGCCAGCAGGGGGAGCGGGACAGGATACTACAATGAGCAGTTCTTC. As protein: CASRGSGTGYYNEQFF.

On this clone itself: At one of its ends the junction is not consistent with the germline gene, which may arise from a read error. V and J are TRBV6-1 and TRBJ1-4; TRBD1 agrees at 7 bases. This CDR3 spans 15 amino acids. The germline gives CDR1 MNHNS, CDR2 SASEGT. DNA for the CDR3: TGTGCCAGCCGTGAGGGGGCGGCAGGGGCTGAAAAACTGTTTTTT. It specifies CASREGAAGAEKLFF.

This chain joins TRBV25-1 and TRBJ2-7; 10 bases align to TRBD2. The V gene end was trimmed by 7 bases and the J gene end by 6 bases; junction bases not matched to a gene: 6. Germline-derived CDR1 and CDR2 are MGHDK and SYGVNS. The CDR3 length is 13 residues. The CDR3 coding sequence is TGTGCCAGCATAGGGATAGCGGGAGGCGAGCAGTACTTC. Its protein product is CASIGIAGGEQYF.

V is TRBV5-1 and J is TRBJ1-2; the D gene is possibly TRBD1 (6 bases). Trimming stripped 3 bases from V and 6 bases from J, with 15 bases between. From germline, CDR1 is SGHRS and CDR2 YFSETQ. The CDR3 loop spans 14 amino acids. The CDR3 coding sequence is TGCGCCAGCAGCTCCCTGGACAGTTTTGATGGCTACACCTTC. It translates to CASSSLDSFDGYTF. The full variable domain, completed using reference TRBV5-1 and TRBJ1-2, is KAGVTQTPRYLIKTRGQQVTLSCSPISGHRSVSWYQQTPGQGLQFLFEYFSETQRNKGNFPGRFSGRQFSNSRSEMNVSTLELGDSALYLCASSSLDSFDGYTFGSGTRLTVV.